The rows below give T cell receptor beta chains drawn from one sample of a study of T cell responses to AZD1222 COVID-19 vaccine. The method was immunoSEQ multiplex PCR; TCRdb's version includes in-frame clones alone and lacks a portion of them. The sample records approximately 130,000 clones, more than 85% being singletons. Sample: peripheral blood, taken on day 0 of AZD1222 vaccination. All receptors derive from an adult in good health. The CDR3 runs from the conserved cysteine through the conserved F or W. A D gene is named only where the DNA matches it firmly. Part of the rows lack a size; the others show once, few, many or a class for expanded clones.

abundance	v_gene	j_gene	d_gene	CDR3aa	CDR3nt
-	TRBV12-3/TRBV12-4	TRBJ1-5	-	CASSLAGDQPQHF	TGTGCCAGCAGTTTAGCAGGGGATCAGCCCCAGCATTTT
-	TRBV7-2	TRBJ2-7	-	CASSLDFSSEQYF	TGTGCCAGCAGCTTAGATTTTTCGTCCGAGCAGTACTTC
-	TRBV29-1	TRBJ2-4	-	CSVEYPSDRELAKNIQYF	TGCAGCGTTGAATACCCTAGTGACAGAGAACTAGCCAAAAACATTCAGTACTTC
-	TRBV19	TRBJ2-1	-	CASSTRTPENEQFF	TGTGCCAGTAGTACGAGGACTCCTGAGAATGAGCAGTTCTTC
-	TRBV27	TRBJ1-3	-	CASRSDLSGNTIYF	TGTGCCAGCAGAAGTGACCTCTCTGGAAACACCATATATTTT
-	TRBV7-2	TRBJ1-5	-	CASSLGVGQYQPQHF	TGTGCCAGCAGCTTAGGTGTGGGGCAGTATCAGCCCCAGCATTTT
-	TRBV6-5	TRBJ1-4	-	CASSMRQSTNEKLFF	TGTGCCAGCAGTATGCGACAGTCGACTAATGAAAAACTGTTTTTT
-	TRBV6-5	TRBJ2-1	TRBD1	CASSPLGTVYNEQFF	TGTGCCAGCAGCCCCCTAGGGACAGTTTACAATGAGCAGTTCTTC
-	TRBV12-3/TRBV12-4	TRBJ1-2	-	CASILDGYYGYTF	TGTGCCAGCATCCTGGACGGATACTATGGCTACACCTTC
few	TRBV24-1	TRBJ2-2	-	CATSDRGATGELFF	TGTGCCACCAGTGACAGGGGTGCCACCGGGGAGCTGTTTTTT
-	TRBV4-3	TRBJ2-7	-	CASSQELPYEQYF	TGCGCCAGCAGCCAAGAGTTGCCCTACGAGCAGTACTTC
-	TRBV6-5	TRBJ1-2	TRBD1	CASRGGTGIYGYTF	TGTGCCAGCAGAGGAGGGACAGGGATCTATGGCTACACCTTC
once	TRBV11-1	TRBJ1-1	TRBD1	CASSFRDSTTEAFF	TGTGCCAGCAGCTTCCGGGACAGCACCACTGAAGCTTTCTTT
-	TRBV19	TRBJ1-4	-	CASSPGSGYEKLFF	TGTGCCAGTAGTCCAGGATCTGGCTACGAAAAACTGTTTTTT
-	TRBV7-2	TRBJ2-7	TRBD2	CASSPRGSGIIFAYF	TGTGCCAGCAGCCCCCGGGGTAGCGGGATAATTTTTGCGTACTTC
-	TRBV7-9	TRBJ2-7	-	CASSTDGSYEQYF	TGTGCCAGCAGCACGGACGGTTCCTACGAGCAGTACTTC
-	TRBV25-1	TRBJ2-1	-	CASKASSYNEQFF	TGTGCCAGCAAGGCGTCCTCCTACAATGAGCAGTTCTTC
-	TRBV6-4	TRBJ2-1	TRBD2	CASSDGETGGKFF	TGTGCCAGCAGTGACGGAGAGACGGGGGGAAAGTTCTTC
-	TRBV14	TRBJ2-1	-	CASSQVVGSYNEQFF	TGTGCCAGCAGCCAAGTCGTGGGTTCCTACAATGAGCAGTTCTTC
-	TRBV28	TRBJ1-3	-	CASSFGPSLRGNTIYF	TGTGCCAGCAGTTTCGGACCATCTCTGCGTGGAAACACCATATATTTT
-	TRBV2	TRBJ2-1	TRBD1	CASSEGIGGAYNEQFF	TGTGCCAGCAGTGAAGGGATAGGGGGCGCCTACAATGAGCAGTTCTTC
once	TRBV27	TRBJ2-7	-	CATRAPTFPYEQYF	TGTGCCACCCGGGCCCCCACCTTCCCCTACGAGCAGTACTTC
-	TRBV28	TRBJ1-2	TRBD1	CASKGLETAGGRSYTF	TGTGCCAGCAAAGGCCTCGAAACCGCAGGGGGCAGGAGCTACACCTTC
few	TRBV27	TRBJ2-1	-	CASRDPRGEKYNEQFF	TGTGCCAGCAGGGACCCAAGAGGGGAGAAGTACAATGAGCAGTTCTTC
-	TRBV3-1/TRBV3-2	TRBJ1-1	-	CASSQEATPTEAFF	TGTGCCAGCAGCCAAGAGGCCACCCCCACTGAAGCTTTCTTT
-	TRBV19	TRBJ2-1	TRBD1	CASSIVSTGGYEQFF	TGTGCCAGTAGTATAGTCTCCACAGGGGGCTATGAGCAGTTCTTC
-	TRBV28	TRBJ2-7	-	CASSYNYEQYF	TGTGCCAGCAGTTACAACTACGAGCAGTACTTC
-	TRBV7-9	TRBJ1-4	-	CASSQALSEKLFF	TGTGCCAGCAGCCAAGCACTGAGTGAAAAACTGTTTTTT
-	TRBV7-8	TRBJ1-1	-	CASSKVSRGQTEAFF	TGTGCCAGCAGCAAGGTGTCCCGGGGGCAAACTGAAGCTTTCTTT
-	TRBV3-1/TRBV3-2	TRBJ1-3	-	CASSQHGSRAGNTIYF	TGTGCCAGCAGCCAACATGGGTCAAGGGCTGGAAACACCATATATTTT
once	TRBV28	TRBJ2-3	-	CASSFHGGTDTQYF	TGTGCCAGCAGTTTTCATGGGGGCACAGATACGCAGTATTTT
-	TRBV7-2	TRBJ1-2	TRBD1	CASSFRVGGRDYGYTF	TGTGCCAGCAGCTTCCGCGTAGGGGGCCGGGACTATGGCTACACCTTC
-	TRBV5-5	TRBJ1-2	-	CASSLVATAFYGYTF	TGTGCCAGCAGCTTGGTTGCGACTGCCTTCTATGGCTACACCTTC
-	TRBV19	TRBJ2-2	-	CASSIVESGSGELFF	TGTGCCAGTAGTATAGTTGAGTCGGGGTCCGGGGAGCTGTTTTTT
-	TRBV4-3	TRBJ2-7	TRBD2	CASSQVGGRAYEQYF	TGCGCCAGCAGCCAAGTTGGCGGGAGGGCCTACGAGCAGTACTTC
-	TRBV28	TRBJ1-3	TRBD1	CASSSRDRVGNTIYF	TGTGCCAGCAGTTCCCGGGACAGGGTGGGAAACACCATATATTTT
-	TRBV28	TRBJ2-7	-	CASSSAEKVEDF	TGTGCCAGCAGTTCCGCAGAGAAAGTTGAGGACTTC
-	TRBV7-9	TRBJ1-1	-	CASSLLQAEAFF	TGTGCCAGCAGCCTACTACAGGCTGAAGCTTTCTTT
-	TRBV10-3	TRBJ2-1	-	CAISVFAGEANEQFF	TGTGCCATCAGTGTCTTCGCAGGGGAGGCCAATGAGCAGTTCTTC
-	TRBV5-1	TRBJ2-2	-	CASSLASSRSNTGELFF	TGCGCCAGCAGCTTGGCATCGAGCAGGTCGAACACCGGGGAGCTGTTTTTT
-	TRBV2	TRBJ1-3	-	CASSRETGNTIYF	TGTGCCAGCAGTCGAGAAACTGGAAACACCATATATTTT
-	TRBV10-1	TRBJ2-2	-	CASSDPQGGRTGELFF	TGCGCCAGCAGTGATCCGCAGGGGGGACGGACCGGGGAGCTGTTTTTT
-	TRBV20-1	TRBJ2-7	TRBD2	CSASRTSGKPYEEQYF	TGCAGTGCTAGTCGGACTAGCGGAAAACCGTATGAGGAGCAGTACTTC
once	TRBV27	TRBJ2-5	-	CASSLYPGETQYF	TGTGCCAGCAGTCTCTACCCGGGAGAGACCCAGTACTTC
-	TRBV18	TRBJ2-3	-	CASSQLRTDTQYF	TGTGCCAGCTCGCAACTACGGACGGATACGCAGTATTTT
-	TRBV4-1	TRBJ1-3	-	CASSQAWTNSGNTIYF	TGCGCCAGCAGCCAAGCCTGGACAAACTCTGGAAACACCATATATTTT
-	TRBV7-2	TRBJ2-3	-	CASSLTGTDTQYF	TGTGCCAGCAGCTTAACTGGCACAGATACGCAGTATTTT
-	TRBV28	TRBJ1-2	-	CASSLPHSYGYTF	TGTGCCAGCAGTTTACCACACAGCTATGGCTACACCTTC
-	TRBV9	TRBJ2-7	-	CASSVTESSYEQYF	TGTGCCAGCAGCGTAACGGAAAGCTCCTACGAGCAGTACTTC
-	TRBV3-1/TRBV3-2	TRBJ1-3	-	CASSLGGRSGNTIYF	TGTGCCAGCAGCCTCGGTGGCCGCTCTGGAAACACCATATATTTT
-	TRBV5-6	TRBJ2-1	TRBD1	CASSLAWTGSIYNEQFF	TGTGCCAGCAGCTTGGCTTGGACAGGGAGTATCTACAATGAGCAGTTCTTC
-	TRBV4-1	TRBJ1-6	-	CASSQDPRLKGYNSPLHF	TGCGCCAGCAGCCAAGATCCGCGTCTAAAAGGTTATAATTCACCCCTCCACTTT
once	TRBV7-7	TRBJ2-1	TRBD2	CASSFTSGTAGEQFF	TGTGCCAGCAGCTTTACTAGCGGGACTGCCGGTGAGCAGTTCTTC
once	TRBV5-4	TRBJ2-1	TRBD2	CASSFKREAYNEQFF	TGTGCCAGCAGCTTTAAGCGGGAGGCCTACAATGAGCAGTTCTTC
-	TRBV24-1	TRBJ1-5	TRBD1	CATRGQRTGDNQPQHF	TGTGCCACCAGGGGACAAAGGACAGGTGACAATCAGCCCCAGCATTTT